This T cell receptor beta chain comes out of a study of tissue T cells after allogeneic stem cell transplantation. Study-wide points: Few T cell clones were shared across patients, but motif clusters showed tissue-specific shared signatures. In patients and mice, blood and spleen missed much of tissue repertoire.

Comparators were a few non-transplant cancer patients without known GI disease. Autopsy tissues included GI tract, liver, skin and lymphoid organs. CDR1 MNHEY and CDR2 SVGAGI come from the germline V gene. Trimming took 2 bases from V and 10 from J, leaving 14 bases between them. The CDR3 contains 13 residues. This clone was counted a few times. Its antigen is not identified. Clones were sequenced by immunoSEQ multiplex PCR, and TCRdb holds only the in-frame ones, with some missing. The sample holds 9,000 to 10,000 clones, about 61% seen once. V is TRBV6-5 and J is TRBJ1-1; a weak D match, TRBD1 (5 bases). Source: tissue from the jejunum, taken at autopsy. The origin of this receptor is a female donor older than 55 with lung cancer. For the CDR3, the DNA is TGTGCCAGCAGTTACGAAGGGGCCGGGGGAGCTTTCTTT. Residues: CASSYEGAGGAFF.